This T cell receptor beta chain appears in the sequencing data of a study of blood T cell repertoires in COVID-19. Study background: Researchers got acute and convalescent COVID-19 samples from the United States, Italy and Spain. From T cells, B-cell-depleted T cells, or PBMCs came the material, which was cDNA or gDNA.

Original data processing: The authors estimated nucleated cell counts from reference gene primer amplification. The assay was immunoSEQ multiplex PCR, and TCRdb's table has in-frame clones only and misses some. That table gives V, J and clone size, and the DNA gave D and trimming. The sample contains around 120,000 clones, more than 60% of which appear only once. Germline V gene lookup returns CDR1 MNHEY and CDR2 SVGAGI. V lost 7 bases, J lost 4 bases, and 8 bases stayed unmatched. The CDR3 has 15 residues. The chain links TRBV6-5 to TRBJ2-5; 11 bases align to TRBD1. The sequence was collected from a man aged 70 or older with acute or convalescent COVID-19. The specimen was peripheral blood. The CDR3 region has the DNA TGTGCCAGCACCCGATCCGGGACAGGGGGAGAGACCCAGTACTTC. This translates into CASTRSGTGGETQYF.